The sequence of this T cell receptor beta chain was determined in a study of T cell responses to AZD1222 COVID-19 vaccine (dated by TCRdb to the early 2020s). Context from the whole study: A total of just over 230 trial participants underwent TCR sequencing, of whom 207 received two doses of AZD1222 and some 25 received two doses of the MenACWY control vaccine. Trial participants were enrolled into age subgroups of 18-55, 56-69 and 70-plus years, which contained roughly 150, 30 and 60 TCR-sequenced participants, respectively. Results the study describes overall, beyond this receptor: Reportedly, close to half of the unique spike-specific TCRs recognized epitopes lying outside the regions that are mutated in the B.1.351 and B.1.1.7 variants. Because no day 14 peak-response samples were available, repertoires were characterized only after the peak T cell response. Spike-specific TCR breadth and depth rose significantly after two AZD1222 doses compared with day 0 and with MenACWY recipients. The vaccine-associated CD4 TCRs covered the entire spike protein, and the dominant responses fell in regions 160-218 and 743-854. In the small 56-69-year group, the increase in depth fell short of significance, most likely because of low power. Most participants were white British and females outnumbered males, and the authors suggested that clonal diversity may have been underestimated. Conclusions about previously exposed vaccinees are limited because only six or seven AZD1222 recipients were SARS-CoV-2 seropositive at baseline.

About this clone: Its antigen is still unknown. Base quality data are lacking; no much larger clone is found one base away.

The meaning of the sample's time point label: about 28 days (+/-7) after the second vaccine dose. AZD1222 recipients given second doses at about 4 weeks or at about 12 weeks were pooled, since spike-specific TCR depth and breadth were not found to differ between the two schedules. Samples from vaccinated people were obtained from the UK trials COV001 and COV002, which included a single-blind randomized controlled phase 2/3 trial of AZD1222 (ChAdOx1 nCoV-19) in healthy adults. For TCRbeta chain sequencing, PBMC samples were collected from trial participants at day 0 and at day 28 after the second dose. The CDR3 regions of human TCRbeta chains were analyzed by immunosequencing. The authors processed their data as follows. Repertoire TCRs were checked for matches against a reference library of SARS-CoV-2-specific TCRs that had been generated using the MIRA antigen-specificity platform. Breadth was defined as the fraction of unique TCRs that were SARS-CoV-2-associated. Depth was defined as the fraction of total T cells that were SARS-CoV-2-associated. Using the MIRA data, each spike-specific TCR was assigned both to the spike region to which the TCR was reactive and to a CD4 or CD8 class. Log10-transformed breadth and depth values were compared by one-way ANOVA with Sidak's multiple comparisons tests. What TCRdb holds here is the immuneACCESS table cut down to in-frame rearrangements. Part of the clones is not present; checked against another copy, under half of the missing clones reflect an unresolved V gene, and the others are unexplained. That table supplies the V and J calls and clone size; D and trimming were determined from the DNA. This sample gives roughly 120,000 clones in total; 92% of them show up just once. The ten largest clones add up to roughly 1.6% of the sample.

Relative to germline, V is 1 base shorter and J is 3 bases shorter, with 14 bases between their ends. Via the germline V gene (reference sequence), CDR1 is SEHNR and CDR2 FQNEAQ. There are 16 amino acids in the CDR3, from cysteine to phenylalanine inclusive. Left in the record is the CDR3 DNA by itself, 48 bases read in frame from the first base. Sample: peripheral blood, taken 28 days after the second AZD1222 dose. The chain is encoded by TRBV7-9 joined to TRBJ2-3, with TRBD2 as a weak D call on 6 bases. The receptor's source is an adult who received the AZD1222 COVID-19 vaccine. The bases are TGTGCCAGCAGCTTAGACGACGTTCGGGGGACAGATACGCAGTATTTT. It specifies CASSLDDVRGTDTQYF.